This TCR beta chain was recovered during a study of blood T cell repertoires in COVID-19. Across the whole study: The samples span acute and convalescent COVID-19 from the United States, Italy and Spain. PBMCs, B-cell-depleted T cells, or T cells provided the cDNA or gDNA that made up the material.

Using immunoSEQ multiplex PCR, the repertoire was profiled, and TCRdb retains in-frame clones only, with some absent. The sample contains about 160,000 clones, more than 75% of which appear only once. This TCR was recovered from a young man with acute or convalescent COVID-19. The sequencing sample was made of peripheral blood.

The DNA of the CDR3 is TGCAGCGTTGATCCCGGGACAGATACGCAGTATTTT. This sequence encodes CSVDPGTDTQYF. V usage is TRBV29-1 and J usage is TRBJ2-3; unclear D gene. There are 12 residues in the CDR3. Trimming took 3 bases from V and 3 from J, leaving 7 bases between them. Germline V gene lookup returns CDR1 SQVTM and CDR2 ANQGSEA.